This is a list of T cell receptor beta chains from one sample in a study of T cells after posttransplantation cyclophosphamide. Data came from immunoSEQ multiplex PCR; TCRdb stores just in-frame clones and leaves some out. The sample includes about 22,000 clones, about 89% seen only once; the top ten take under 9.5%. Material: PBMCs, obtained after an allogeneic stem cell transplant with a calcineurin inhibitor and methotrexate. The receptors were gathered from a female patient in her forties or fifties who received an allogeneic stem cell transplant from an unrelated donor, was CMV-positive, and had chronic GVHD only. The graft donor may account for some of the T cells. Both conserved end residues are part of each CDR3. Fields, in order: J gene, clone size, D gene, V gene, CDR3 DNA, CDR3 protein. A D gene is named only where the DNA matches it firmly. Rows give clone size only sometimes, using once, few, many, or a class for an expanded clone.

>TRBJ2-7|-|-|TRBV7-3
TGTGCCAGCAGCTCTCCCCCCTACGGGACCTACGAGCAGTACTTC
CASSSPPYGTYEQYF
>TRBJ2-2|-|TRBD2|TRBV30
TGTGCCTGGTTGGCGGGAGCTAACACCGGGGAGCTGTTTTTT
CAWLAGANTGELFF
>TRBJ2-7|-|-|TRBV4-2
TGTGCCAGCAGCAGACTCCACGAGCAGTACTTC
CASSRLHEQYF
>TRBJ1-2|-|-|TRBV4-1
TGCGCCAGCAGCCAACTCGGTAACTATGGCTACACCTTC
CASSQLGNYGYTF
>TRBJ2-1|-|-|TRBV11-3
TGTGCCAGCAGCTCAACCCGGGGGAGGCAGTTCTTC
CASSSTRGRQFF
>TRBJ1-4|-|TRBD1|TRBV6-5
TGTGCCAGCAGTTACATGACAGGGGTTGGGGAAAAACTGTTTTTT
CASSYMTGVGEKLFF
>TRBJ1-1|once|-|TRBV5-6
TGTGCCAGCAGCTCCGGACACCCGAACACTGAAGCTTTCTTT
CASSSGHPNTEAFF
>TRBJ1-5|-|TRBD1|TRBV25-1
TGTGCCAGCAGTGGGGACAGGGGGGAAGGACAGCCCCAGCATTTT
CASSGDRGEGQPQHF
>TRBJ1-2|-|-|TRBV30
TGTGCCTGGATACCCCGATCGGGGGGAGGCAATGGCTACACCTTC
CAWIPRSGGGNGYTF
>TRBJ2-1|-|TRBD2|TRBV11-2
TGTGCCAGCAGCCCACTAGCGGGAGGCGATGAGCAGTTCTTC
CASSPLAGGDEQFF
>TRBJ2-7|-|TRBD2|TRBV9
TGTGCCAGCAGCCCCTCCAGCGGGGTAAAGGGCGAGCAGTACTTC
CASSPSSGVKGEQYF
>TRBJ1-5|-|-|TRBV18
TGTGCCAGCTCACCACGTTCAGGGGATCAGCCCCAGCATTTT
CASSPRSGDQPQHF
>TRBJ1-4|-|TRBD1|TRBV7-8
TGTGCCAGCAGCTTCCACCGGACAGGGTATTCTGAAAAACTGTTTTTT
CASSFHRTGYSEKLFF
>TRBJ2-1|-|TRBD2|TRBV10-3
TGTGCCATCAGTTTAAGACTAGCGACCTCCTACAATGAGCAGTTCTTC
CAISLRLATSYNEQFF
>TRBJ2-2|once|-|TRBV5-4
TGTGCCAGCAGCCTTATAGGAGCGAACACCGGGGAGCTGTTTTTT
CASSLIGANTGELFF
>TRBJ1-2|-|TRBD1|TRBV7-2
TGTGCCAGCAGCTCGACAGGGGCGTCAGTCTATGGCTACACCTTC
CASSSTGASVYGYTF
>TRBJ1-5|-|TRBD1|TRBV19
TGTGCCAGTAGTATATCCGGGACAGGACTTTATAGCAATCAGCCCCAGCATTTT
CASSISGTGLYSNQPQHF
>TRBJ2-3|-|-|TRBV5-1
TGCGCCAGCAGCTTGGATATGGATACGCAGTATTTT
CASSLDMDTQYF
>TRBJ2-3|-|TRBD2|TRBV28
TGTGCCAGCAGTTTATTGGAGGGACTAGCGGGGACCATCCCCGGAGATACGCAGTATTTT
CASSLLEGLAGTIPGDTQYF
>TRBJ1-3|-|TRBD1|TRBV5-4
TGTGCCAGCAGCTTGGCAGGGGGTTCTGGAAACACCATATATTTT
CASSLAGGSGNTIYF
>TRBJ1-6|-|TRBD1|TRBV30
TGTGCCTGGAGCGGCGGGACAGTCCTTTCACCCCTCCACTTT
CAWSGGTVLSPLHF
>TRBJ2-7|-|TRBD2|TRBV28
TGTGCCAGCAGTCCCCCGCTAGCGGGACCCTCCTACGAGCAGTACTTC
CASSPPLAGPSYEQYF
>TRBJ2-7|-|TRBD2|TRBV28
TGTGCCAGCAGTGCCTCCACGGGACTAGCGCGACTCGAGCAGTACTTC
CASSASTGLARLEQYF
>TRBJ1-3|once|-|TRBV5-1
TGCGCCAGCAGCTTGGGGATTGGAGGCTCTGGAAACACCATATATTTT
CASSLGIGGSGNTIYF
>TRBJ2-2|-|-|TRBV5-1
TGCGCCAGCACCGAAAAGGCGGGACGCACCGGGGAGCTGTTTTTT
CASTEKAGRTGELFF
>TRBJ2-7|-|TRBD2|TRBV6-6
TGTGCCAGCAGTACAATGATAGCGGGAGCCTACTACGAGCAGTACTTC
CASSTMIAGAYYEQYF
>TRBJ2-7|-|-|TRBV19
TGTGCCAGTAGTCCTCGGGGAGTCTCCTACGAGCAGTACTTC
CASSPRGVSYEQYF
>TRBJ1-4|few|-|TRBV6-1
TGTGCCAGCAGTGTCACGACAGTAGAAAATGAAAAACTGTTTTTT
CASSVTTVENEKLFF
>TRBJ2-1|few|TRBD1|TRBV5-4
TGTGCCAGCAGTCCGACAGGGGTAGATGGTGAGCAGTTCTTC
CASSPTGVDGEQFF
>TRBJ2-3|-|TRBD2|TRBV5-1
TGCGCCAGCTACCAGACTAGCGGGTACACAGATACGCAGTATTTT
CASYQTSGYTDTQYF
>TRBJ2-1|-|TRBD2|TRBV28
TGTGCCAGCAGCCTCAGACTAGCGGGGTTCCCCAATGAGCAGTTCTTC
CASSLRLAGFPNEQFF
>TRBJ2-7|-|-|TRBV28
TGTGCCAGCAGTTTATCTTCCGGGACTGAGCAGTACTTC
CASSLSSGTEQYF
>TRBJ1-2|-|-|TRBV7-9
TGTGCCAGCAGCATCCCCGGGACACGATACACCTTC
CASSIPGTRYTF
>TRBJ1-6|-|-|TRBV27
TGTGCCAGCAGTTTATATACAGGGACCAATTCACCCCTCCACTTT
CASSLYTGTNSPLHF
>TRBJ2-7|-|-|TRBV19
TGTGCCAGTGGAACCGGGACTTTGTACGAGCAGTACTTC
CASGTGTLYEQYF
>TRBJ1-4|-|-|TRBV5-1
TGCGCCAGCAGCTTGGTTGTCTCCCGAGGCAGCTCTAATGAAAAACTGTTTTTT
CASSLVVSRGSSNEKLFF
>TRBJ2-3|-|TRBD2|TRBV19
TGTGCCAGTAGTATGGCGGGAGGTTCGACAGATACGCAGTATTTT
CASSMAGGSTDTQYF
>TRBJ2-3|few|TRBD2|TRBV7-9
TGTGCCAGCAGCCAGCGGGATGGCACAGATACGCAGTATTTT
CASSQRDGTDTQYF
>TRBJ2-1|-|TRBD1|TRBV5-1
TGCGCCAGCAGCACGGAGTGGGACAGTTTCAATGAGCAGTTCTTC
CASSTEWDSFNEQFF
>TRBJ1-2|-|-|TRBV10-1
TGCGCCAGCAGTCTCGACAGGAGCTATGGCTACACCTTC
CASSLDRSYGYTF
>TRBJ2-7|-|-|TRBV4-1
TGCGCCAGCAGCCAGGGCCGGACCTACGAGCAGTACTTC
CASSQGRTYEQYF
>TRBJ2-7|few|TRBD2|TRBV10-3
TGTGCCATCAGTGGCAAGCGGGAGTATGGCGAGCAGTACTTC
CAISGKREYGEQYF
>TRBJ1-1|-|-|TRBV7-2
TGTGCCAGCAGTTCCAACCCCGCGTACACTGAAGCTTTCTTT
CASSSNPAYTEAFF
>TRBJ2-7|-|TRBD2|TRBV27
TGTGCCAGCAGTTTAATAGGACTAGCGCCGACCTACGAGCAGTACTTC
CASSLIGLAPTYEQYF
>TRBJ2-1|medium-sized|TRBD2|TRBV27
TGTGCCAGCACCTCCGGGCTAGCGGGAGGCTATGAGCAGTTCTTC
CASTSGLAGGYEQFF
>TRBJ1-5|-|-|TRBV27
TGTGCCAGCAGTTTCCGGGGAAGCAATCAGTCCCAGCATTTT
CASSFRGSNQSQHF
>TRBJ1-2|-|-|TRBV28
TGTGCCAGCAGCGGACACCTCTATGGCTACACCTTC
CASSGHLYGYTF
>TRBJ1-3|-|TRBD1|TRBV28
TGTGCCAGCGGAACCGGGACAGGGTCCCCTGGAAACACCATATATTTT
CASGTGTGSPGNTIYF
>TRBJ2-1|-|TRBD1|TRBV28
TGTGCCAGCAGTTTTTGGTGGGACAGCACCTACAATGAGCAGTTCTTC
CASSFWWDSTYNEQFF
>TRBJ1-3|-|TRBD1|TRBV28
TGTGCCAGCACGTGGACAGGGACTGGAAACACCATATATTTT
CASTWTGTGNTIYF
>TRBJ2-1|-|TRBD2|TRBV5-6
TGTGCCAGCAGCTATAGCGGGAGTTCCTACAATGAGCAGTTCTTC
CASSYSGSSYNEQFF
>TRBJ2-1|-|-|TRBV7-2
TGTGCCAGCAGATTACCCCACGGGAGAAGCTACAATGAGCAGTTCTTC
CASRLPHGRSYNEQFF
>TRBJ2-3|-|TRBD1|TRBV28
TGTGCCAGCAGTGAAACATCAGGGGGCGGTGCAGATACGCAGTATTTT
CASSETSGGGADTQYF
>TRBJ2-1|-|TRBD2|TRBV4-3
TGCGCCAGCAGCACATCCCTGGCGGGAGGGCTCTATAGTGAGCAGTTCTTC
CASSTSLAGGLYSEQFF
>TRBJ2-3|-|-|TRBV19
TGTGCCAGTAGTGGGTCGGGGACTAGCACAGATACGCAGTATTTT
CASSGSGTSTDTQYF
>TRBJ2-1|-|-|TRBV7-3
TGTGCCAGCAGCCAGACAGCCCTATCCTACAATGAGCAGTTCTTC
CASSQTALSYNEQFF
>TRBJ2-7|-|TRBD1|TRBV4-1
TGTGCCAGCAGCCGGGACAGCTCCTACGAGCAGTACTTC
CASSRDSSYEQYF
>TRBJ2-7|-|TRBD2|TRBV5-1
TGCGCCAGCAGCTCGGGACTAGCGGGAGTTCGCGAGCAGTACTTC
CASSSGLAGVREQYF
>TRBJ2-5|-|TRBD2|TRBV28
TGTGCCAGCAGGCGTCAACTAGCGGGGACCAAAGAGACCCAGTACTTC
CASRRQLAGTKETQYF
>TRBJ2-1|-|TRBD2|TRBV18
TGTGCCAGCTCACCACGGGCTAGCGGGAGCTCCTACAATGAGCAGTTCTTC
CASSPRASGSSYNEQFF